The rows below give T cell receptor beta chains drawn from one sample of a study of technical replicates of blood from a handful of donors. Method: immunoSEQ multiplex PCR; TCRdb's copy keeps in-frame clones and lacks some. The sample holds roughly 15,000 clones, approximately 88% seen once. The sequencing input was PBMCs. Every receptor here comes from a human donor in good health. CDR3s include the opening cysteine and the closing phenylalanine or tryptophan. Each record gives: J gene, D gene, V gene, clone size, CDR3 protein, CDR3 DNA. D genes are given only for firm matches. Not all rows give a size; the values are once, few, many and, for expanded clones, a class.

j_gene: TRBJ2-1; d_gene: NA; v_gene: TRBV6-4; abundance: NA; CDR3aa: CASSEGQRSEQFF; CDR3nt: TGTGCCAGCAGTGAGGGGCAACGGAGTGAGCAGTTCTTC
j_gene: TRBJ2-7; d_gene: NA; v_gene: TRBV5-6; abundance: NA; CDR3aa: CASSLGPAYEQYF; CDR3nt: TGTGCCAGCAGCTTGGGCCCGGCCTACGAGCAGTACTTC
j_gene: TRBJ1-1; d_gene: NA; v_gene: TRBV7-9; abundance: few; CDR3aa: CASSLQQGREAFF; CDR3nt: TGTGCCAGCAGCTTACAACAGGGACGTGAAGCTTTCTTT
j_gene: TRBJ2-6; d_gene: NA; v_gene: TRBV4-2; abundance: NA; CDR3aa: CASSQDTNSGANVLTF; CDR3nt: TGTGCCAGCAGCCAAGATACTAACTCTGGGGCCAACGTCCTGACTTTC
j_gene: TRBJ2-7; d_gene: TRBD2; v_gene: TRBV5-4; abundance: NA; CDR3aa: CASSPGTTYYEQYF; CDR3nt: TGTGCCAGCAGTCCCGGGACTACCTACTACGAGCAGTACTTC
j_gene: TRBJ2-5; d_gene: TRBD1; v_gene: TRBV7-9; abundance: NA; CDR3aa: CASSLDRGTGEETQYF; CDR3nt: TGTGCCAGCAGCTTAGACAGGGGAACCGGCGAAGAGACCCAGTACTTC
j_gene: TRBJ2-3; d_gene: NA; v_gene: TRBV19; abundance: NA; CDR3aa: CASSTPESGRADTQYF; CDR3nt: TGTGCCAGTAGTACCCCCGAAAGCGGAAGGGCAGATACGCAGTATTTT
j_gene: TRBJ1-3; d_gene: NA; v_gene: TRBV15; abundance: NA; CDR3aa: CATSLGHDSGNTIYF; CDR3nt: TGTGCCACCAGCTTGGGACATGACTCTGGAAACACCATATATTTT
j_gene: TRBJ1-2; d_gene: TRBD1; v_gene: TRBV5-1; abundance: once; CDR3aa: CASSALPPGQSNYGYTF; CDR3nt: TGCGCCAGCAGCGCCCTCCCCCCGGGACAGAGCAACTATGGCTACACCTTC
j_gene: TRBJ1-5; d_gene: NA; v_gene: TRBV19; abundance: few; CDR3aa: CASSPGSQPQHF; CDR3nt: TGTGCCAGTAGTCCGGGGAGCCAGCCCCAGCATTTT
j_gene: TRBJ2-7; d_gene: TRBD2; v_gene: TRBV25-1; abundance: NA; CDR3aa: CASSDSTSGPYEQYF; CDR3nt: TGTGCTAGCAGTGACTCGACTAGCGGGCCATACGAGCAGTACTTC
j_gene: TRBJ2-1; d_gene: NA; v_gene: TRBV18; abundance: NA; CDR3aa: CASSPETSQFF; CDR3nt: TGTGCCAGCTCACCAGAGACTTCACAGTTCTTC
j_gene: TRBJ1-2; d_gene: TRBD1; v_gene: TRBV7-8; abundance: NA; CDR3aa: CASSLGGTGSWGYTF; CDR3nt: TGTGCCAGCAGCTTAGGAGGGACAGGATCTTGGGGCTACACCTTC
j_gene: TRBJ2-3; d_gene: NA; v_gene: TRBV7-2; abundance: NA; CDR3aa: CASSLQGISTDTQYF; CDR3nt: TGTGCCAGCAGCTTACAGGGGATAAGCACAGATACGCAGTATTTT
j_gene: TRBJ1-2; d_gene: NA; v_gene: TRBV28; abundance: NA; CDR3aa: CASSAQGSGYTF; CDR3nt: TGTGCCAGCAGCGCCCAGGGTAGTGGCTACACCTTC
j_gene: TRBJ2-7; d_gene: NA; v_gene: TRBV11-2; abundance: NA; CDR3aa: CASSSQGEEYF; CDR3nt: TGTGCCAGCAGCTCACAGGGCGAGGAGTACTTC
j_gene: TRBJ2-5; d_gene: TRBD1; v_gene: TRBV7-7; abundance: NA; CDR3aa: CASSLALGQAQETQYF; CDR3nt: TGTGCCAGCAGCTTAGCATTGGGACAGGCTCAAGAGACCCAGTACTTC
j_gene: TRBJ2-3; d_gene: TRBD1; v_gene: TRBV7-3; abundance: once; CDR3aa: CASSLTGQYTDTQYF; CDR3nt: TGTGCCAGCAGCTTGACGGGACAGTACACAGATACGCAGTATTTT
j_gene: TRBJ1-5; d_gene: NA; v_gene: TRBV30; abundance: few; CDR3aa: CAWSVLGRAGGGPQHF; CDR3nt: TGTGCCTGGAGTGTACTCGGCCGCGCGGGAGGGGGGCCCCAGCATTTT
j_gene: TRBJ2-3; d_gene: TRBD2; v_gene: TRBV11-1; abundance: NA; CDR3aa: CASSTRGEGPSDTQYF; CDR3nt: TGTGCCAGCAGCACCCGGGGGGAGGGGCCTTCAGATACGCAGTATTTT
j_gene: TRBJ2-2; d_gene: TRBD2; v_gene: TRBV19; abundance: once; CDR3aa: CASISGRRDNTGELFF; CDR3nt: TGTGCCAGTATAAGCGGGAGGCGAGATAACACCGGGGAGCTGTTTTTT
j_gene: TRBJ2-1; d_gene: TRBD1; v_gene: TRBV27; abundance: NA; CDR3aa: CASTVTTGPRNEQFF; CDR3nt: TGTGCCAGCACCGTTACGACAGGGCCTCGCAATGAGCAGTTCTTC
j_gene: TRBJ2-7; d_gene: NA; v_gene: TRBV11-2; abundance: NA; CDR3aa: CASSVTYEQYF; CDR3nt: TGTGCCAGCAGCGTAACCTACGAGCAGTACTTC
j_gene: TRBJ1-2; d_gene: NA; v_gene: TRBV28; abundance: NA; CDR3aa: CASSLLKSGYTF; CDR3nt: TGTGCCAGCAGTTTACTCAAGAGCGGCTACACCTTC
j_gene: TRBJ2-1; d_gene: TRBD2; v_gene: TRBV4-2; abundance: once; CDR3aa: CASSQEVAGGDEQFF; CDR3nt: TGTGCCAGCAGCCAAGAGGTAGCGGGAGGCGATGAGCAGTTCTTC
j_gene: TRBJ2-1; d_gene: TRBD1; v_gene: TRBV19; abundance: NA; CDR3aa: CASSIGQGGLQFF; CDR3nt: TGTGCCAGTAGTATAGGACAGGGGGGATTGCAGTTCTTC
j_gene: TRBJ1-4; d_gene: TRBD1; v_gene: TRBV5-1; abundance: NA; CDR3aa: CASSQRSQGALGSHEKLFF; CDR3nt: TGCGCCAGCAGCCAACGGTCGCAGGGGGCGCTAGGCTCTCATGAAAAACTGTTTTTT
j_gene: TRBJ1-1; d_gene: TRBD1; v_gene: TRBV2; abundance: few; CDR3aa: CASSGQGAEAFF; CDR3nt: TGTGCCAGCAGTGGACAGGGGGCCGAAGCTTTCTTT
j_gene: TRBJ2-7; d_gene: TRBD1; v_gene: TRBV5-1; abundance: NA; CDR3aa: CASSLTQGAREQYF; CDR3nt: TGCGCCAGCAGCCTTACACAGGGGGCGAGAGAGCAGTACTTC
j_gene: TRBJ2-1; d_gene: NA; v_gene: TRBV10-3; abundance: NA; CDR3aa: CAISVEGALDEQFF; CDR3nt: TGTGCCATCAGTGTGGAGGGGGCCTTGGATGAGCAGTTCTTC
j_gene: TRBJ2-1; d_gene: TRBD2; v_gene: TRBV6-1; abundance: NA; CDR3aa: CATYPGLAGYNEQFF; CDR3nt: TGTGCCACCTACCCTGGGCTAGCGGGCTACAATGAGCAGTTCTTC
j_gene: TRBJ1-5; d_gene: TRBD1; v_gene: TRBV5-3; abundance: NA; CDR3aa: CARSPTEGARSNQPQHF; CDR3nt: TGTGCCAGAAGCCCCACGGAGGGGGCCCGAAGCAATCAGCCCCAGCATTTT
j_gene: TRBJ1-4; d_gene: TRBD1; v_gene: TRBV7-6; abundance: NA; CDR3aa: CASSYRGSNEKLFF; CDR3nt: TGTGCCAGCAGCTACAGGGGGAGTAATGAAAAACTGTTTTTT
j_gene: TRBJ2-5; d_gene: NA; v_gene: TRBV6-1; abundance: NA; CDR3aa: CASVARQQETQYF; CDR3nt: TGTGCCAGCGTCGCGCGACAGCAAGAGACCCAGTACTTC
j_gene: TRBJ1-2; d_gene: NA; v_gene: TRBV29-1; abundance: NA; CDR3aa: CSVLQNYGYTF; CDR3nt: TGCAGCGTGTTACAGAACTATGGCTACACCTTC
j_gene: TRBJ2-7; d_gene: TRBD1; v_gene: TRBV28; abundance: NA; CDR3aa: CASSPEKRQGLYEQYF; CDR3nt: TGTGCCAGCAGCCCAGAGAAAAGACAGGGTTTGTACGAGCAGTACTTC
j_gene: TRBJ2-1; d_gene: TRBD2; v_gene: TRBV13; abundance: NA; CDR3aa: CASSQPLGLALPIEQFF; CDR3nt: TGTGCCAGCAGCCAGCCTCTCGGACTAGCCCTACCAATTGAGCAGTTCTTC
j_gene: TRBJ1-2; d_gene: NA; v_gene: TRBV5-1; abundance: NA; CDR3aa: CASSLSGDGYTF; CDR3nt: TGCGCCAGCAGCTTGTCCGGGGATGGCTACACCTTC
j_gene: TRBJ1-5; d_gene: TRBD1; v_gene: TRBV7-8; abundance: NA; CDR3aa: CASSANRGPSQPQHF; CDR3nt: TGTGCCAGCAGCGCAAACAGGGGGCCCAGTCAGCCCCAGCATTTT
j_gene: TRBJ2-3; d_gene: NA; v_gene: TRBV2; abundance: NA; CDR3aa: CASLAALATDTQYF; CDR3nt: TGTGCCAGCCTAGCAGCCCTCGCCACAGATACGCAGTATTTT
j_gene: TRBJ2-2; d_gene: TRBD2; v_gene: TRBV27; abundance: NA; CDR3aa: CASSLKPGGVGTGELFF; CDR3nt: TGTGCCAGCAGTTTAAAGCCGGGGGGAGTGGGCACCGGGGAGCTGTTTTTT
j_gene: TRBJ2-2; d_gene: TRBD2; v_gene: TRBV2; abundance: NA; CDR3aa: CASSRTRFNTGELFF; CDR3nt: TGTGCCAGCAGTCGGACTAGGTTTAACACCGGGGAGCTGTTTTTT
j_gene: TRBJ2-3; d_gene: TRBD2; v_gene: TRBV10-2; abundance: once; CDR3aa: CASTPGGADTQYF; CDR3nt: TGCGCCAGCACCCCGGGGGGGGCAGATACGCAGTATTTT
j_gene: TRBJ1-1; d_gene: TRBD1; v_gene: TRBV18; abundance: NA; CDR3aa: CASSWTGGGSEAFF; CDR3nt: TGTGCCAGCTCATGGACAGGGGGCGGTTCTGAAGCTTTCTTT
j_gene: TRBJ1-2; d_gene: NA; v_gene: TRBV28; abundance: NA; CDR3aa: CASRQSNYGYTF; CDR3nt: TGTGCCAGCCGTCAAAGCAACTATGGCTACACCTTC
j_gene: TRBJ1-2; d_gene: TRBD1; v_gene: TRBV27; abundance: NA; CDR3aa: CASRRQGQGYGYTF; CDR3nt: TGTGCCAGCAGACGACAGGGGCAAGGCTATGGCTACACCTTC
j_gene: TRBJ1-1; d_gene: NA; v_gene: TRBV6-6; abundance: once; CDR3aa: CASSRQGLGLNTEAFF; CDR3nt: TGTGCCAGCAGTAGGCAGGGACTCGGTTTGAACACTGAAGCTTTCTTT
j_gene: TRBJ2-1; d_gene: NA; v_gene: TRBV29-1; abundance: NA; CDR3aa: CSVEEGVMGNEQFF; CDR3nt: TGCAGCGTTGAAGAGGGAGTGATGGGCAATGAGCAGTTCTTC
j_gene: TRBJ2-5; d_gene: NA; v_gene: TRBV5-4; abundance: NA; CDR3aa: CASELKGGQETQYF; CDR3nt: TGTGCCAGCGAGCTTAAGGGGGGGCAAGAGACCCAGTACTTC
j_gene: TRBJ2-7; d_gene: NA; v_gene: TRBV6-5; abundance: NA; CDR3aa: CASSPTGGAVFEQYF; CDR3nt: TGTGCCAGCAGTCCCACTGGCGGTGCTGTCTTCGAGCAGTACTTC
j_gene: TRBJ2-2; d_gene: TRBD1; v_gene: TRBV10-2; abundance: NA; CDR3aa: CASSEDRVVPGELFF; CDR3nt: TGCGCCAGCAGTGAGGACAGGGTGGTACCCGGGGAGCTGTTTTTT
j_gene: TRBJ2-2; d_gene: NA; v_gene: TRBV27; abundance: NA; CDR3aa: CASSFRPNTGELFF; CDR3nt: TGTGCCAGCAGTTTTCGTCCGAACACCGGGGAGCTGTTTTTT